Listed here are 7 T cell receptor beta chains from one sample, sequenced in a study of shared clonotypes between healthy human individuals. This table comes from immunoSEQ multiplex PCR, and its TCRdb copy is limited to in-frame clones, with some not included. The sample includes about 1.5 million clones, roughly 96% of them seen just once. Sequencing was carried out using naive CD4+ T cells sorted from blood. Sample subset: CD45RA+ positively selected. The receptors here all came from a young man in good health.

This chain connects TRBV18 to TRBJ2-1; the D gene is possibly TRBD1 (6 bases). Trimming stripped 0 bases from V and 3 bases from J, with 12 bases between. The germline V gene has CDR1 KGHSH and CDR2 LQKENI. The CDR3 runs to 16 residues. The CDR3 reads CASSPPTGFFYNEQFF. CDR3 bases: TGTGCCAGCTCACCACCGACAGGTTTCTTCTACAATGAGCAGTTCTTC. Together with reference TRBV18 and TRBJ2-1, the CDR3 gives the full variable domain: NAGVMQNPRHLVRRRGQEARLRCSPMKGHSHVYWYRQLPEEGLKFMVYLQKENIIDESGMPKERFSAEFPKEGPSILRIQQVVRGDSAAYFCASSPPTGFFYNEQFFGPGTRLTVL.

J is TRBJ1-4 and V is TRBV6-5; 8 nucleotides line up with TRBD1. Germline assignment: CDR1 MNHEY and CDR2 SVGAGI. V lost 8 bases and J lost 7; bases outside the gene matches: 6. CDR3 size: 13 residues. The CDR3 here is CASLRGPGEKLFF. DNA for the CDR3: TGTGCCAGCCTCAGGGGGCCGGGTGAAAAACTGTTTTTT.

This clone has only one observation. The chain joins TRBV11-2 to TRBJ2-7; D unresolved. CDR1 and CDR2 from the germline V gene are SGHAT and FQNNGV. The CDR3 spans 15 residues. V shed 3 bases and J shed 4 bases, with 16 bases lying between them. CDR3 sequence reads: CASSFSTSVVYEQYF. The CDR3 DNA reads TGTGCCAGCAGCTTTTCCACTTCCGTGGTTTACGAGCAGTACTTC.

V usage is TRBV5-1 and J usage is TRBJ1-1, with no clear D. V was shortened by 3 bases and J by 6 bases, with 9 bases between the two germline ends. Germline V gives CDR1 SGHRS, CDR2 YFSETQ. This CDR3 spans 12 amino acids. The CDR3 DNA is TGCGCCAGCAGCTCCCCCGGGGCTGAAGCTTTCTTT. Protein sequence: CASSSPGAEAFF.

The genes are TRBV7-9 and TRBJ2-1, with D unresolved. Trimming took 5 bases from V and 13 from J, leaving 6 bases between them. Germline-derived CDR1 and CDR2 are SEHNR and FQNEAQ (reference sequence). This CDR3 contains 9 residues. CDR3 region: CASSTPQFF. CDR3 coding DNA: TGTGCCAGCAGCACACCACAGTTCTTC.

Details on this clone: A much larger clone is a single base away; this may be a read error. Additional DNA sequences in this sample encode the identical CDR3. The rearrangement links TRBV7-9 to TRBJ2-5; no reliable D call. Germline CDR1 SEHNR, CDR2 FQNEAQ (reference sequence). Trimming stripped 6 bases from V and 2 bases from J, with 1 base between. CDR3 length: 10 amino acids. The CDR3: CASSQETQYF. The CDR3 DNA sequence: TGTGCCAGCAGTCAAGAGACCCAGTACTTC.

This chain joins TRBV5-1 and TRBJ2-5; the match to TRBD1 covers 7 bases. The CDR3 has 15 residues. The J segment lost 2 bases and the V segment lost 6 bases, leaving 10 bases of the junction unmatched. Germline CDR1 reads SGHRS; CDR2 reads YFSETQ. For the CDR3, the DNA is TGCGCCAGCATAGAAGCAGGGACAGCACAAGAGACCCAGTACTTC. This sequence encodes CASIEAGTAQETQYF.